The clone carrying this T cell receptor beta chain has a single count. Its specificity is unknown. This sample stems from a study of T cell responses to AZD1222 COVID-19 vaccine. General study findings and limits: Two doses of AZD1222 preceded a rise in Spike-specific TCR breadth and depth. Donors were chiefly white British, with a greater number of females, and clonal diversity was perhaps underestimated.

CDR1 and CDR2 (germline): MNHEY, SVGEGT. V was shortened by 5 bases and J by 4 bases, with 17 bases between the two germline ends. The CDR3 runs to 15 residues. This table comes from immunoSEQ multiplex PCR, and its TCRdb copy is limited to in-frame clones, with some not included. The table has 250,000 to 300,000 clones, about 94% seen once; the top ten hold roughly 0.5%. Second-dose intervals of approximately 4 or approximately 12 weeks were pooled. The chain has TRBV6-2 or TRBV6-3 and TRBJ2-5; tentative D call: TRBD1 (5 bases). This sequence originates from an adult who received the AZD1222 COVID-19 vaccine. Material: peripheral blood, obtained 28 days after the second AZD1222 dose. CDR3 in amino acids: CASSGKGVPAETQYF. DNA of the CDR3: TGTGCCAGCAGTGGGAAAGGGGTTCCGGCAGAGACCCAGTACTTC.